One and the same sample provided the 7 T cell receptor beta chains below, sequenced in a study of spatial heterogeneity in lung cancer. Findings of the study overall: Mutation counts in tumors were tracked by counts of expanded intratumoral alpha and beta TCRs.

These receptors have no identified antigens. TCRdb analysed the 5' RACE reads with MiXCR anew, one entry per CDR3 protein. The data contain roughly 10,000 distinct CDR3 sequences, approximately 7.2% of them singletons. Time point defined: sample taken at primary tumor resection. The material was lung tumor tissue, obtained at surgery. The receptors derive from a female donor with early-stage non-small cell lung cancer.

This clonotype was picked up many times. The rearrangement joins TRBV12-3 or TRBV12-4 to TRBJ2-1; 12 bases are a match to TRBD2. V shed 7 bases, J shed 7 bases, and the junction held 8 bases outside the gene matches. The CDR3 has 15 residues. CDR3: CASTKLAGGQNEQFF. For the CDR3, the DNA is TGTGCCAGCACCAAGCTAGCGGGGGGGCAGAATGAGCAGTTCTTC.

In this sample, this clonotype turned up many times. This chain connects TRBV6-6 to TRBJ1-5, with D possibly being TRBD1 (6 bases). The CDR3 has 16 amino acids. The V gene lost 7 bases and the J gene lost 2 bases, with 18 bases spanning the gap. Germline V gene lookup returns CDR1 MNHNY and CDR2 SVGAGI (reference sequence). Here the CDR3 DNA reads TGTGCCAGCATCAAACGGGGGGCTGGGGGCAATCAGCCCCAGCATTTT. This sequence encodes CASIKRGAGGNQPQHF.

The table lists this clonotype with a few counts. V usage is TRBV18 and J usage is TRBJ1-1; 10 bases match TRBD1. Germline values: CDR1 KGHSH, CDR2 LQKENI. The ends lost 4 bases at V and 6 bases at J; junction bases unmatched: 2. This CDR3 has 13 residues. DNA of the CDR3: TGTGCCAGCTCACAAGGACAGGGGGCTGAAGCTTTCTTT. Translation: CASSQGQGAEAFF.

This clonotype was counted many times. The V and J genes are TRBV11-3 and TRBJ2-1; D is unresolved. Germline values: CDR1 SGHNT, CDR2 YENEEA. V lost 5 bases and J 10 bases, leaving 15 bases between the germline ends. The CDR3 covers 13 residues. This CDR3 is CASSPEGRGEQFF. CDR3 in DNA: TGTGCCAGCAGCCCTGAAGGCCGTGGGGAGCAGTTCTTC.

This clonotype is medium-sized (0.01 to 0.1%) by share. The chain couples TRBV7-2 to TRBJ2-2; TRBD2 matches 13 bases. J gave up 10 bases and V 4 bases, and 9 bases lay outside the gene matches. The CDR3 length is 16 residues. Germline assignment: CDR1 SGHTA and CDR2 FQGNSA. CDR3 residues: CASSSGLAGEVKELFF. The CDR3 nucleotides read TGTGCCAGCAGCTCCGGACTAGCGGGGGAGGTAAAGGAGCTGTTTTTT. Full variable domain (outside the CDR3, taken from reference TRBV7-2 and TRBJ2-2): GAGVSQSPSNKVTEKGKDVELRCDPISGHTALYWYRQSLGQGLEFLIYFQGNSAPDKSGLPSDRFSAERTGGSVSTLTIQRTQQEDSAVYLCASSSGLAGEVKELFFGEGSRLTVL.

This clonotype was detected a few times. The CDR3 spells CASSGVRGRTDTQYF. The CDR3 DNA reads TGTGCCAGCAGCGGGGTGAGAGGCAGGACAGATACGCAGTATTTT. V usage is TRBV5-4 and J usage is TRBJ2-3; D remains ambiguous. The CDR3 has 15 residues. The V end was cut by 4 bases, the J end by 3 bases, with 15 bases between. Per the germline V gene, CDR1 is SGHNT and CDR2 is YYREEE (reference sequence).

Ten or more counts support this clonotype. The J gene is TRBJ1-3, the V gene TRBV3-1, with D possibly matching TRBD1 (5 bases). Trimming removed 5 bases from V and 0 bases from J, with 11 bases in between. The CDR3 totals 15 residues. The germline V gene has CDR1 LGHDT and CDR2 YNNKEL (reference sequence). The chain's CDR3 is CASSSGRISGNTIYF. Here the CDR3 DNA reads TGTGCCAGCAGCTCAGGGCGGATCTCTGGAAACACCATATATTTT. Drawing the rest from reference TRBV3-1 and TRBJ1-3, the complete variable domain is DTAVSQTPKYLVTQMGNDKSIKCEQNLGHDTMYWYKQDSKKFLKIMFSYNNKELIINETVPNRFSPKSPDKAHLNLHINSLELGDSAVYFCASSSGRISGNTIYFGEGSWLTVV.